One sample yielded the 22 T cell receptor beta chains listed below, sequenced in a study of read filtering for tumor transcriptome and immune sequencing. From approximately 430 ng of RNA, a library with molecular barcoded alpha/delta and beta/gamma adaptors was made. Via MiXCR, TCRdb re-called the reads, giving one row per CDR3 protein. In the table there are about 47,000 distinct CDR3 sequences, about 12% of which are singletons. Sequenced: a population of CD138-negative cells sorted from bone marrow. The receptors stem from a donor aged 40 or over with multiple myeloma.

This clonotype has a handful of counts. The chain combines TRBV5-1 with TRBJ2-6, with unresolved D. The CDR3 is made up of 14 amino acids. With 4 bases removed from V and 0 bases from J, the gap between germline ends came to 5 bases. Looked up from germline, CDR1 is SGHRS and CDR2 is YFSETQ. The CDR3 DNA reads TGCGCCAGCAGCCCAGGCTCTGGGGCCAACGTCCTGACTTTC. Residues: CASSPGSGANVLTF.

This clonotype was recorded at least ten times. The chain combines TRBV14 with TRBJ2-3; no clear D. V was pared by 4 bases and J by 2 bases, with 10 bases between. Germline CDR1 reads SGHDN; CDR2 reads FVKESK. CDR3 length: 14 residues. The CDR3 sequence: CASSRGLVTDTQYF. Here the CDR3 DNA reads TGTGCCAGCAGCCGCGGCCTAGTCACAGATACGCAGTATTTT.

This clonotype was found many times. V usage is TRBV20-1 and J usage is TRBJ2-7; perhaps TRBD1 as D (5 bases). Germline-derived CDR1 and CDR2 are DFQATT and SNEGSKA (reference sequence). The ends were cut back, 1 base at V and 4 bases at J, with 8 bases in the middle. The CDR3 extends over 12 amino acids. CDR3 sequence (DNA): TGCAGTGCTAGAGTAGGGGAATACGAGCAGTACTTC. The encoded protein is CSARVGEYEQYF.

This clonotype was observed many times. This sequence joins TRBV7-2 and TRBJ2-7; TRBD1 matches at 7 bases. The CDR3 totals 13 residues. Germline loops: CDR1 SGHTA, CDR2 FQGNSA. The trim removed 5 bases at V and 5 bases at J, leaving 6 bases unmatched. The CDR3 bases are TGTGCCAGCAGCACCAGGGGGACGAACGAGCAGTACTTC. Translation gives CASSTRGTNEQYF.

This clonotype was detected many times. V is TRBV10-3 and J is TRBJ1-2; 8 nucleotides match TRBD1. The CDR3 covers 15 residues. V shed 0 bases, J shed 3 bases, and the junction held 3 bases outside the gene matches. Germline loops: CDR1 ENHRY, CDR2 SYGVKD. The DNA of the CDR3 is TGTGCCATCAGTGAGTCTGACAGGGGAGACTATGGCTACACCTTC. Its translation is CAISESDRGDYGYTF.

In the case of this clonotype: Possible read error: a much larger clone is one base away. V gene TRBV6-2 or TRBV6-3 combines with J gene TRBJ1-1, with D possibly being TRBD1 (5 bases). The V and J ends lost 6 bases and 9 bases respectively, with 17 bases between them. This CDR3 is built from 13 residues. CDR1 is MNHEY, CDR2 SVGEGT, per germline. This chain's CDR3 is CASSYVEGSKAFF. The CDR3 bases are TGTGCCAGCAGCTATGTCGAGGGGTCTAAAGCTTTCTTT.

Ten or more counts support this clonotype. V usage is TRBV6-2 or TRBV6-3 and J usage is TRBJ1-1; 10 bases line up with TRBD1. The CDR3 is 14 amino acids. The junction had 7 bases not matched to a gene; V was cut back by 7 bases and J by 5 bases. Per the germline V gene, CDR1 is MNHEY and CDR2 is SVGEGT. CDR3 nucleotides: TGTGCCAGCACTCAAGACAGGGGGCGGACTGAAGCTTTCTTT. This gives the protein CASTQDRGRTEAFF.

This clonotype was observed many times. The J gene is TRBJ2-7, the V gene TRBV7-9; the D gene is possibly TRBD1 (5 bases). The CDR3 length is 13 residues. The germline gives CDR1 SEHNR, CDR2 FQNEAQ (reference sequence). V was clipped by 4 bases and J by 6 bases, with 13 bases between them. This chain's CDR3 is CASSSSARGEQYF. The CDR3 coding sequence is TGTGCCAGCAGCTCCAGCGCTAGGGGCGAGCAGTACTTC.

This clonotype was picked up many times. This chain connects TRBV7-9 to TRBJ2-7; the D is unclear. The CDR3 totals 13 residues. Per the germline V gene, CDR1 is SEHNR and CDR2 is FQNEAQ (reference sequence). V lost 5 bases to trimming and J lost 2 bases, with 10 bases between them. The CDR3 coding sequence is TGTGCCAGCAGCCTCGACCTTGCCTACGAGCAGTACTTC. Its translation is CASSLDLAYEQYF.

This clonotype has a count of ten or more. V and J are TRBV5-1 and TRBJ2-7; D unclear. The V gene's germline CDR1 is SGHRS and CDR2 YFSETQ. The V gene lost 0 bases and the J gene lost 7 bases, with 5 bases spanning the gap. The CDR3 is 11 amino acids. This CDR3 reads CASSLDREQYF. CDR3 nucleotide sequence: TGCGCCAGCAGCTTGGATCGGGAGCAGTACTTC.

About this clonotype itself: This may arise from a read error, as a much more abundant clone is one base away. This chain joins TRBV29-1 and TRBJ2-7, with a possible D match to TRBD1 (5 bases). Germline-derived CDR1 and CDR2 are SQVTM and ANQGSEA. The V gene lost 7 bases and the J gene lost 7 bases, with 20 bases spanning the gap. This CDR3 is built from 13 residues. In DNA form, the CDR3 reads TGCAGCGCCCTAACCAGGGCCTGGGGAGAGCAGTACTTC. It codes for CSALTRAWGEQYF.

This clonotype was recorded many times. V gene TRBV20-1 combines with J gene TRBJ1-1; D perhaps matches TRBD1 (5 bases). CDR1 and CDR2 from the germline V gene are DFQATT and SNEGSKA (reference sequence). This CDR3 is 13 amino acids long. The V and J ends lost 2 bases and 1 base respectively, with 8 bases between them. Here the CDR3 reads CSARRGSNTEAFF. The CDR3 DNA follows: TGCAGTGCTAGACGGGGGTCGAACACTGAAGCTTTCTTT.

This clonotype is medium-sized by share. Relative to the germline gene, one junction end is altered; a read error may explain this. The chain couples TRBV5-1 to TRBJ2-1, with 9 bases that match TRBD1. Germline lookup yields CDR1 SGHRS and CDR2 YFSETQ. The CDR3 totals 16 residues. CDR3 residues: CASSLGTGTGINEQFF. The CDR3 DNA reads as TGTGCCAGCAGCTTGGGAACCGGGACAGGGATCAATGAGCAGTTCTTC.

This clonotype showed up many times. This chain uses TRBV6-5 with TRBJ2-7; possibly TRBD1 for D (6 bases). CDR3 length: 13 residues. Germline assignment: CDR1 MNHEY and CDR2 SVGAGI. Trimming shortened V by 6 bases and J by 3 bases, and 12 bases separated the two germline ends. The CDR3, as DNA: TGTGCCAGCAGACCCGGACAGTTCTACGAGCAGTACTTC. Amino acid sequence: CASRPGQFYEQYF.

This clonotype was observed many times. The chain combines TRBV7-9 with TRBJ2-1; a weak D match, TRBD2 (6 bases). This CDR3 region has 14 residues. V shed 5 bases and J shed 4 bases, with 12 bases lying between them. The germline V gene has CDR1 SEHNR and CDR2 FQNEAQ (reference sequence). DNA for the CDR3: TGTGCCAGCAGCCGAGAGGGACTGTACAATGAGCAGTTCTTC. This translates into CASSREGLYNEQFF.

About this clonotype itself: A read error may produce the germline difference seen at one junction end. The rearrangement links TRBV3-1 to TRBJ2-1; no definite D call. Germline V lookup: CDR1 LGHDT, CDR2 YNNKEL (reference sequence). The CDR3 runs to 15 residues. The CDR3 is CASSQLDGLSNEQFF. The CDR3 nucleotides read TGTGCCAGCAGCCAACTTGACGGCCTGTCCAACGAGCAGTTCTTT.

This clonotype was counted a few times. A much larger clone lies one base from this, so it may be a read error. The conserved final phenylalanine or tryptophan is absent from the CDR3, which likely points to a read error. CDR3 sequence reads: CASSLETRNRLAGELFI. The CDR3 coding sequence is TGCGCCAGCAGCTTGGAAACCAGAAATCGGCTAGCTGGGGAGCTGTTTATT. V and J are TRBV5-1 and TRBJ2-2; TRBD2 might be the D (5 bases). The CDR3 is made up of 17 amino acids. V gave up 0 bases and J gave up 8 bases, with 20 bases separating them. Per the germline V gene, CDR1 is SGHRS and CDR2 is YFSETQ.

This clonotype has a count of ten or more. The V call is TRBV6-2 or TRBV6-3, the J call TRBJ2-1; D perhaps matches TRBD2 (6 bases). V lost 6 bases and J lost 3, with 18 bases in between. CDR1 and CDR2 (germline): MNHEY, SVGEGT. The CDR3 sequence is 16 residues long. Here the CDR3 reads CASRKLGSGYYNEQFF. In DNA, the CDR3 is TGTGCCAGCAGAAAGTTGGGTAGCGGATACTACAATGAGCAGTTCTTC.

The table lists this clonotype with many counts. The chain links TRBV27 to TRBJ2-7, with D perhaps TRBD1 or TRBD2 (5 bases each). CDR1 is MNHEY, CDR2 SMNVEV, per germline (reference sequence). The length of the CDR3 is 15 residues. The V and J ends lost 0 bases and 3 bases respectively, with 12 bases between them. The CDR3 sequence: CASSLSAGGHYEQYF. DNA for the CDR3: TGTGCCAGCAGTTTATCGGCAGGAGGACACTACGAGCAGTACTTC.

This clonotype was found many times. The chain employs TRBV18 and TRBJ2-6, with D uncertain. Deletions cut 3 bases from V and 0 bases from J, with 9 bases between. Germline V gives CDR1 KGHSH, CDR2 LQKENI. There are 16 residues in the CDR3. CDR3 nucleotide sequence: TGTGCCAGCTCACCCAACCCCGGCTCTGGGGCCAACGTCCTGACTTTC. Amino acid sequence: CASSPNPGSGANVLTF.

This clonotype was detected many times. The rearrangement links TRBV6-5 to TRBJ2-7; maybe TRBD2 (6 bases). The CDR3 runs 14 residues. V was pared by 5 bases and J by 3 bases, with 14 bases between. Germline V gene lookup returns CDR1 MNHEY and CDR2 SVGAGI. The CDR3 loop is CASSLRDSGYEQYF. The CDR3 nucleotides are TGTGCCAGCAGTCTCCGGGACTCCGGCTACGAGCAGTACTTC.

The V call is TRBV2, the J call TRBJ2-1; 13 positions agree with TRBD2. The germline CDR1 and CDR2 sequences are SNHLY and FYNNEI. This CDR3 is built from 14 residues. With V trimmed by 9 bases and J by 9 bases, 8 bases remained unmatched. Here the CDR3 reads CASTTSGRAGEQFF. CDR3 nucleotides: TGTGCCAGTACCACTAGCGGGAGGGCCGGTGAGCAGTTCTTC. The full variable domain, completed using reference TRBV2 and TRBJ2-1, is EPEVTQTPSHQVTQMGQEVILRCVPISNHLYFYWYRQILGQKVEFLVSFYNNEISEKSEIFDDQFSVERPDGSNFTLKIRSTKLEDSAMYFCASTTSGRAGEQFFGPGTRLTVL.